The rows below give T cell receptor beta chains drawn from one sample of a study of blood T cells in healthy people across ages. MiXCR, run by TCRdb on the 5' RACE reads, gives a single entry per CDR3 protein. Of 700,000 to 800,000 distinct CDR3 sequences detected, around 40% appear once; the ten largest clones hold 20% to 25%. Material: blood. Source of these receptors: a woman aged 55-70 years in good health. CDR3s include the opening cysteine and the closing phenylalanine or tryptophan. The D gene is left open where the match is weak. Rows give clone size only sometimes, using once, few, many, or a class for an expanded clone.

TGTGCCAGCAGTTACAGGGGGGGGGCCTTACATGAGCAGTTCTTC,CASSYRGGALHEQFF,-,15,once,TRBV6-2/TRBV6-3,TRBJ2-1
TGTGCCAGCAGCCAAGAGCCCGGACTAGTCTACAATGAGCAGTACTTC,CASSQEPGLVYNEQYF,TRBD2,16,-,TRBV3-1,TRBJ2-5
TGTGCCAGCACCTTACAGGGTTCCTACAATGAGCAGTTCTTC,CASTLQGSYNEQFF,-,14,few,TRBV27,TRBJ2-1
TGTGCCAGCAAGGACCACAGCTCCTACGAGCAGTACTTC,CASKDHSSYEQYF,-,13,-,TRBV28,TRBJ2-7
TGTGCCAGCGTCAGGTACAATGAGCAGTTCTTC,CASVRYNEQFF,-,11,few,TRBV12-3/TRBV12-4,TRBJ2-1
TGTGCCAGCAGCCAAGATCCAACAGGCCAGAATCAGCCCCAGCATTTT,CASSQDPTGQNQPQHF,-,16,-,TRBV3-1,TRBJ1-5
TGTGCCAGCAGTTACTCGAGCGGGGGGGCTTTAGATACGCAGTATTTT,CASSYSSGGALDTQYF,TRBD2,16,few,TRBV6-6,TRBJ2-3
TGCGCCAGCAGCCAGCGGGACTTCTCCTACGAGCAGTACTTC,CASSQRDFSYEQYF,-,14,-,TRBV4-3,TRBJ2-7
TGCAGTGCTAGAGATGGACAGGGGGCGTACAATGAGCAGTTCTTC,CSARDGQGAYNEQFF,TRBD1,15,few,TRBV20-1,TRBJ2-1
TGTGCCAGCGGAGCGGGAGGGAGGTACATTCAGTACTTC,CASGAGGRYIQYF,TRBD2,13,few,TRBV3-1,TRBJ2-4
TGTGCCAGCCTTCTAGGTTTAGAAAATTCACCCCTCCACTTT,CASLLGLENSPLHF,-,14,-,TRBV2,TRBJ1-6
TGTGCCAGCAGCTTGGTAAAAAACTCCCAAGAGACCCAGTACTTC,CASSLVKNSQETQYF,-,15,-,TRBV7-9,TRBJ2-5
TGTGCCAGCAGCTTGGTTCGGTCCACCGCCCTTACCGTCTACGAGCAGTACTTC,CASSLVRSTALTVYEQYF,-,18,few,TRBV5-5,TRBJ2-7
TGTGCCAGCAGGGTTCTCCCCCAAGAGACCCAGTACTTC,CASRVLPQETQYF,-,13,-,TRBV6-2/TRBV6-3,TRBJ2-5
TGTGCCAGCAGATACGCTAGCGGGGGTACATCCTACGAGCAGTACTTC,CASRYASGGTSYEQYF,TRBD2,16,many,TRBV6-5,TRBJ2-7
TGTGCCAGCATTCAGCCGGGGGCTTCCTACGAGCAGTACTTC,CASIQPGASYEQYF,-,14,-,TRBV6-2/TRBV6-3,TRBJ2-7
TGTGCCAGCAGTGATATATATCCGCCCGGGCCCCAGTACTTC,CASSDIYPPGPQYF,-,14,few,TRBV2,TRBJ2-5
TGTGCCAGCAGCTTAGTCGGGAACACCGGGGAGCTGTTTTTT,CASSLVGNTGELFF,-,14,-,TRBV7-9,TRBJ2-2
TGTGCCAGCAGCCAAGACCTGATCGGGGGTCGAAATGAGCAGTTCTTC,CASSQDLIGGRNEQFF,-,16,-,TRBV4-2,TRBJ2-1
TGTGCCAGCAGTCGCGCTCCGGGACAGGGGGCCACTTCACCCCTCCACTTT,CASSRAPGQGATSPLHF,TRBD1,17,many,TRBV4-2,TRBJ1-6
TGTGCTAGTGGTTTGGTACAGTTTGGTCAGGCTAATGAGCAGTTCTTC,CASGLVQFGQANEQFF,-,16,-,TRBV12-5,TRBJ2-1
TGTGCCAGCAGCTTAGGATCTAGCGGAACCCCCTACGAGCAGTACTTC,CASSLGSSGTPYEQYF,TRBD2,16,-,TRBV7-8,TRBJ2-7
TGTGCCAGCAGTCCCCCCCCGGGGCAGGGTAGGGTATTTGAGGAGACCCAGTACTTC,CASSPPPGQGRVFEETQYF,-,19,-,TRBV27,TRBJ2-5
TGCGCCAGCAGCTCCAGAGATGGGGAGACCCAGTTCTTC,CASSSRDGETQFF,-,13,-,TRBV5-1,TRBJ2-1
TGTGCCAGCAGTACCGGGGGTCAGCCCCAGCATTTT,CASSTGGQPQHF,-,12,-,TRBV27,TRBJ1-5
TGTGCCAGCAGCCCCGAGGCAGCCCCTTATAGCACAGATACGCAGTATTTT,CASSPEAAPYSTDTQYF,-,17,-,TRBV9,TRBJ2-3
TGTGCCAGCAGCCCCGGGGTCGGTGGGGATAATCAGCCCCAGCATTTT,CASSPGVGGDNQPQHF,-,16,few,TRBV7-2,TRBJ1-5